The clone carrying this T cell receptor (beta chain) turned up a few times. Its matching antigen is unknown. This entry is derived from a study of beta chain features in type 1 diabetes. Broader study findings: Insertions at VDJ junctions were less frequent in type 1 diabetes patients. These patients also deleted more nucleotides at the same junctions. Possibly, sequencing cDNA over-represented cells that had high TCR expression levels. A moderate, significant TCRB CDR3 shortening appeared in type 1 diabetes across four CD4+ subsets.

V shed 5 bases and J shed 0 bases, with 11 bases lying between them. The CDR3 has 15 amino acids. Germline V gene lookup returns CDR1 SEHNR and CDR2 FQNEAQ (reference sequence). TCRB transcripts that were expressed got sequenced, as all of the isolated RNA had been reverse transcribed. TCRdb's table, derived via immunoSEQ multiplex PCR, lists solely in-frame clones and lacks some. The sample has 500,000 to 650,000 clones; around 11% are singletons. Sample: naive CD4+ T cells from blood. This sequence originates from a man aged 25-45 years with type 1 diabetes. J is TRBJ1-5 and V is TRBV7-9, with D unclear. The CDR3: CASSPTENSNQPQHF. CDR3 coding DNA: TGTGCCAGCAGCCCGACCGAAAATAGCAATCAGCCCCAGCATTTT.